This is a list of T cell receptor beta chains from one sample in a study of graft-versus-host responses after intestinal transplantation. Antigens of these TCRs are unknown. Produced via immunoSEQ multiplex PCR; TCRdb's table is partial and in-frame only. The sample yields about 96,000 clones, roughly 92% seen once. This material consisted of unstimulated CD4+ T cells sorted from spleen or lymph node cells, taken before intestinal transplant. These receptors were obtained from a human donor who received an intestinal transplant. Each CDR3 is given with its conserved first and last residue. A D gene is named only where the DNA matches it firmly. Not all rows give a size; the values are once, few, many and, for expanded clones, a class.

j_gene,abundance,v_gene,d_gene,CDR3nt,CDR3aa
TRBJ2-4,-,TRBV2,-,TGTGCCAGCCCCTCGGAGTCGGGCAAAAACATTCAGTACTTC,CASPSESGKNIQYF
TRBJ2-3,-,TRBV28,-,TGTGCCAGCAGTTTTGGAGGGGGATATACGCAGTATTTT,CASSFGGGYTQYF
TRBJ2-7,-,TRBV2,TRBD2,TGTGCCAGCAGTGAGCGGGGACTAGCTCCTTACGAGCAGTACTTC,CASSERGLAPYEQYF
TRBJ2-7,-,TRBV28,-,TGTGCCAGCAGAGGCCCAGCGGCAACCTACGAGCAGTACTTC,CASRGPAATYEQYF
TRBJ1-2,-,TRBV6-5,-,TGTGCCAGCAGTGAAGCTTACTATGGCTACACCTTC,CASSEAYYGYTF
TRBJ2-7,-,TRBV6-6,-,TGTGCCAGCAGTTACTCGCCCAGGGCGAGCGAGCAGTACTTC,CASSYSPRASEQYF
TRBJ1-1,-,TRBV25-1,-,TGTGCCAGCAGTGAATGGAGGGGAGGGGCTGAAGCTTTCTTT,CASSEWRGGAEAFF
TRBJ1-2,-,TRBV2,-,TGTGCCAGCGCCCCTAGCCGGGAGCTCTATGGCTACACCTTC,CASAPSRELYGYTF
TRBJ1-1,-,TRBV29-1,TRBD1,TGCAGCGTTGTCCGGAGGACAGGCCCAATGAACACTGAAGCTTTCTTT,CSVVRRTGPMNTEAFF
TRBJ1-1,-,TRBV5-4,-,TGTGCCAGCAGCTTCCTGGAGTCTGAAGCTTTCTTT,CASSFLESEAFF
TRBJ2-5,-,TRBV29-1,TRBD2,TGCAGCGTGGACCCTGGGCGGGGGATACAAGAGACCCAGTACTTC,CSVDPGRGIQETQYF
TRBJ1-1,-,TRBV6-6,-,TGTGCCAGCAGTTACTACACTGAAGCTTTCTTT,CASSYYTEAFF
TRBJ2-3,-,TRBV10-2,TRBD2,TGCGCCAGCAGTGATAGCGGGAGACCTTCGAGCACAGATACGCAGTATTTT,CASSDSGRPSSTDTQYF
TRBJ1-4,-,TRBV9,TRBD1,TGTGCCAGCAGCACCGGACAGGGGTACGGTGAAAAACTGTTTTTT,CASSTGQGYGEKLFF
TRBJ1-4,-,TRBV29-1,-,TGCAGCGTAGCCGACAGGTCTAATGAAAAACTGTTTTTT,CSVADRSNEKLFF
TRBJ2-7,-,TRBV4-2,TRBD2,TGTGCCAGCAGCCAAGCTCCTACCGGGACTAGCCGGACCTACGAGCAGTACTTC,CASSQAPTGTSRTYEQYF
TRBJ2-7,-,TRBV7-2,TRBD2,TGTGCCAGCAGCTTAGAGGTAGCGGGAGGAAAAAACGAGCAGTACTTC,CASSLEVAGGKNEQYF
TRBJ2-7,-,TRBV30,-,TGTGCCTGGAGCGTGGGACGGATCTACGAGCAGTACTTC,CAWSVGRIYEQYF
TRBJ2-7,-,TRBV4-1,TRBD2,TGCGCCAGCAGCCAAGTGGGGTCGGGAGGGGGCTACGAGCAGTACTTC,CASSQVGSGGGYEQYF
TRBJ2-3,-,TRBV7-9,-,TGTGCCAGCTGTGTCTCGGGTGCTGAAGATACGCAGTATTTT,CASCVSGAEDTQYF
TRBJ2-5,-,TRBV28,TRBD2,TGTGCCAGCACCCCCGGGGTAGCGGGAGGTCAAGAGACCCAGTACTTC,CASTPGVAGGQETQYF
TRBJ2-1,-,TRBV25-1,-,TGTGCCAGCAGTGAATATGGGGGTTTGAGGGGGGAGCAGTTCTTC,CASSEYGGLRGEQFF
TRBJ1-4,-,TRBV5-8,-,TGTGCCAGCAGCTTCGGAGGGCCTAATGAAAAACTGTTTTTT,CASSFGGPNEKLFF
TRBJ2-1,-,TRBV4-1,TRBD2,TGCGCCAGCAGCCAAGACCCGACTCGCGGGAGGGCCATTTACAATGAGCAGTTCTTC,CASSQDPTRGRAIYNEQFF
TRBJ2-1,-,TRBV11-3,-,TGTGCCAGCAGCTTATCCTTGACCCCCGTCGATGAGCAGTTCTTC,CASSLSLTPVDEQFF
TRBJ1-3,-,TRBV7-2,-,TGTGCCAGCAGCTTATTTTTAGGCTGGAGCTTCTCTGGAAACACCATATATTTT,CASSLFLGWSFSGNTIYF
TRBJ2-6,-,TRBV7-9,TRBD1,TGTGCCAGCAGCGACCCGGGACAGGAAATCTCTGGGGCCAACGTCCTGACTTTC,CASSDPGQEISGANVLTF
TRBJ2-3,-,TRBV18,-,TGTGCCAGCTCCCAAGGGAAGGTCTTATCGGATACGCAGTATTTT,CASSQGKVLSDTQYF
TRBJ2-1,-,TRBV15,TRBD2,TGTGCCACCAGCACTGGACTAGCGGGAGGGGGTGAGCAGTTCTTC,CATSTGLAGGGEQFF
TRBJ1-1,-,TRBV11-2,-,TGTGCCAGCAGCTTAGCCCCAGGTAGCACTGAAGCTTTCTTT,CASSLAPGSTEAFF
TRBJ2-1,-,TRBV18,TRBD1,TGTGCCAGCTCACCACCTTCGGGACAGGGCTACAATGAGCAGTTCTTC,CASSPPSGQGYNEQFF
TRBJ2-1,-,TRBV2,-,TGTGCCAGCAGTGAACGGACCAAGCAGTTCTTC,CASSERTKQFF
TRBJ2-5,-,TRBV2,TRBD1,TGTGCCAGCGAGACAGGGAGTGCATTTGCCCAGTACTTC,CASETGSAFAQYF
TRBJ1-2,-,TRBV11-2,TRBD1,TGTGCCAGCAGCTTAGCCCCAGGGGGTGGCTACACCTTC,CASSLAPGGGYTF
TRBJ1-2,few,TRBV11-2,-,TGTGCCAGCAGCTTAGGCCAGGGAAACGAGTGGGGCTACACCTTC,CASSLGQGNEWGYTF
TRBJ1-5,once,TRBV6-5,-,TGTGCCAGCAGTTACAGGAGGGATAATCAGCCCCAGCATTTT,CASSYRRDNQPQHF
TRBJ1-2,-,TRBV11-2,-,TGTGCCAGCAGGAGACAGACTAACTATGGCTACACCTTC,CASRRQTNYGYTF
TRBJ1-1,-,TRBV30,-,TGTGCCTGGATGAGGGTCATGAACACTGAAGCTTTCTTT,CAWMRVMNTEAFF
TRBJ2-3,-,TRBV5-1,-,TGCGCCAGCAGCTTGGGGAGAGCGGGTGGAGATACGCAGTATTTT,CASSLGRAGGDTQYF
TRBJ2-2,once,TRBV4-2,TRBD2,TGTGCCAGCAGCTGGGTGGGACTAGCCCCGAACACCGGGGAGCTGTTTTTT,CASSWVGLAPNTGELFF
TRBJ2-3,once,TRBV11-2,TRBD2,TGTGCCAGCAGCTTAGTCGGGAGGGTCACAGATACGCAGTATTTT,CASSLVGRVTDTQYF